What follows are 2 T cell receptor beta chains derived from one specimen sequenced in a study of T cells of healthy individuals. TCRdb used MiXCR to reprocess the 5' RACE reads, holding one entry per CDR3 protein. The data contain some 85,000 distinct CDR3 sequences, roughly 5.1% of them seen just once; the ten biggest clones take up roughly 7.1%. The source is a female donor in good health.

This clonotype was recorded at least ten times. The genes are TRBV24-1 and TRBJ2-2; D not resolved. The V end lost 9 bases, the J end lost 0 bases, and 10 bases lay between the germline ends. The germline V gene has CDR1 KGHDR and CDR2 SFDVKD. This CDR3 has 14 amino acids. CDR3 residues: CATSTASNTGELFF. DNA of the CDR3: TGTGCCACCTCAACAGCCTCGAACACCGGGGAGCTGTTTTTT.

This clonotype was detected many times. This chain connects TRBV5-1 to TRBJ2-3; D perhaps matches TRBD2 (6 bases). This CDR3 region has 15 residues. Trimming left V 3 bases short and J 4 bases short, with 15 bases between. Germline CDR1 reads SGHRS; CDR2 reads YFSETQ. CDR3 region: CASSSRGGPPDTQYF. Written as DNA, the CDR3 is TGCGCCAGCAGCTCGCGAGGAGGGCCCCCAGATACGCAGTATTTT.